The rows below give T cell receptor beta chains drawn from one sample of a study of cytomegalovirus exposure and HLA in healthy donors. Profiling relied on immunoSEQ multiplex PCR, and the TCRdb table lists in-frame clones only, not all of them. The data contain roughly 50,000 clones, more than 70% of them seen just once; the ten biggest clones take up 7.5% to 9.5%. Sequenced: PBMCs. The receptors shown here come from a woman between 18 and 29 years old in good health and CMV-seropositive. The CDR3 runs from the conserved cysteine through the conserved F or W. The order of the fields is clone size, CDR3 length, J gene, D gene, V gene, CDR3 DNA, CDR3 protein. The D gene is left open where the match is weak. Clone size, where shown, is once, few, many, or a class for clones that have expanded.

NA	15	TRBJ1-2	NA	TRBV6-5	TGTGCCAGCAGTCGAGCGGGGGGTCTTAGCTATGGCTACACCTTC	CASSRAGGLSYGYTF
NA	13	TRBJ1-2	NA	TRBV28	TGTGCCAGCAGGAACCCGCAGGGGAAGGGCTACACCTTC	CASRNPQGKGYTF
NA	14	TRBJ2-2	TRBD2	TRBV6-1	TGTGCCAGCAGAGGGGAGGGGCGCATAGGGGAGCTGTTTTTT	CASRGEGRIGELFF
few	17	TRBJ1-1	NA	TRBV14	TGTGCCAGCAGCCAAGAGTGGGGGCCTATTGTGAACACTGAAGCTTTCTTT	CASSQEWGPIVNTEAFF
NA	16	TRBJ1-1	NA	TRBV2	TGTGCCAGCAGTGAAGCTACCGGGCGGGCGAACACTGAAGCTTTCTTT	CASSEATGRANTEAFF
NA	14	TRBJ2-1	NA	TRBV6-1	TGTGCCAGCAGTGCACTTAGCTCCTACAATGAGCAGTTCTTC	CASSALSSYNEQFF
NA	14	TRBJ2-5	TRBD1	TRBV19	TGTGCCAGTAGTAGGCAGGGGGCTTGGGAGACCCAGTACTTC	CASSRQGAWETQYF
NA	13	TRBJ1-3	NA	TRBV30	TGTGCCTGGAGGGTTAGCTCTGGAAACACCATATATTTT	CAWRVSSGNTIYF
NA	15	TRBJ1-2	TRBD1	TRBV29-1	TGCAGCGTTGCGGGGTCGACAGGGAGTGACTATGGCTACACCTTC	CSVAGSTGSDYGYTF
NA	13	TRBJ2-2	NA	TRBV28	TGTGCCAGCAGGGCTAGGCGTACCGGGGAGCTGTTTTTT	CASRARRTGELFF
NA	15	TRBJ2-5	NA	TRBV5-1	TGCGCCAGCAGCTTGTCGACTCCCCCCCAAGAGACCCAGTACTTC	CASSLSTPPQETQYF
NA	14	TRBJ2-5	TRBD2	TRBV7-9	TGTGCCAGCAGCACGGGGGGGAAACAAGAGACCCAGTACTTC	CASSTGGKQETQYF
NA	14	TRBJ1-2	NA	TRBV11-2	TGTGCCAGCAGCTTAGGGGGGGGTGCCTATGGCTACACCTTC	CASSLGGGAYGYTF
NA	14	TRBJ1-1	NA	TRBV19	TGTGCCAGTAGTATCCGGGGAGGCAACACTGAAGCTTTCTTT	CASSIRGGNTEAFF
NA	14	TRBJ1-1	TRBD1	TRBV4-3	TGCGCCAGCAGCCGCGGACAGGGGGACACTGAAGCTTTCTTT	CASSRGQGDTEAFF
NA	15	TRBJ2-1	TRBD1	TRBV27	TGTGCCAGCAGCTCCCCGACAGGGAGCTACAATGAGCAGTTCTTC	CASSSPTGSYNEQFF